This TCR beta chain was recorded in a study of blood T cell repertoires in COVID-19. Original processing notes: The authors estimated nucleated cell counts from reference gene primer amplification. Sequencing used immunoSEQ multiplex PCR; TCRdb keeps in-frame clones, though not all of them. The DNA gave D and trimming, while V, J and clone size come from that table. The sample comprises 300,000 to 400,000 clones, 85% to 90% of which are singletons, and over 0.95% rests with the top ten. This CDR3 spans 18 amino acids. Losses at the gene ends were 7 bases for V and 4 bases for J; bases not matched to a gene: 15. Germline lookup yields CDR1 WSHSY and CDR2 SAAADI.

The V and J genes are TRBV10-2 and TRBJ2-1, with 11 bases aligning to TRBD1. The sample was PBMCs or T cells enriched from blood (not recorded which). This TCR was recovered from a man between 18 and 29 years old who had recovered from COVID-19. CDR3 region: CASTGQGEWVAGYNEQFF. CDR3 coding DNA: TGCGCCAGCACGGGACAGGGGGAATGGGTAGCGGGGTACAATGAGCAGTTCTTC.